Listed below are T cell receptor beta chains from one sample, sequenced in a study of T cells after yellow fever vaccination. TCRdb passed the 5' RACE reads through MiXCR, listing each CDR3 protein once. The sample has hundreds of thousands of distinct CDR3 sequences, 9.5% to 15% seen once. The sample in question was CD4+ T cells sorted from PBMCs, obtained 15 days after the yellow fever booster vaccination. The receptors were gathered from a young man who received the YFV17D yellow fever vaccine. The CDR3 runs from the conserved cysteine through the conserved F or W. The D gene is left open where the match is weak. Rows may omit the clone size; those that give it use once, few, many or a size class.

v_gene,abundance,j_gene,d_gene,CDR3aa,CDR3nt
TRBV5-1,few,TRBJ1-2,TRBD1,CASSPDRDRYTF,TGCGCCAGCAGCCCAGACAGGGATCGCTACACCTTC
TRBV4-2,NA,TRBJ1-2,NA,CASSQGPLGSGYTF,TGTGCCAGCAGCCAAGGGCCCCTAGGAAGTGGCTACACCTTC
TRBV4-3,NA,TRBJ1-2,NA,CASSQDLGHRNYGYTF,TGCGCCAGCAGCCAAGACCTAGGACATCGGAACTATGGCTACACCTTC
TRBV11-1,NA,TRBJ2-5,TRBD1,CASSPRGGGTGFQETQYF,TGTGCCAGCAGCCCCCGGGGAGGTGGGACAGGGTTCCAAGAGACCCAGTACTTC
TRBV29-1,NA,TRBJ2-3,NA,CSVESGDPWQYF,TGCAGCGTTGAGTCAGGGGACCCTTGGCAGTATTTT
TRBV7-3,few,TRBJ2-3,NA,CASSSHGGVLWDTQYF,TGTGCCAGCAGCTCCCATGGCGGGGTCCTTTGGGATACGCAGTATTTT
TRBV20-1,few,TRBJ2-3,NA,CSAPLQTSTDTQYF,TGCAGTGCTCCCCTACAGACTAGCACAGATACGCAGTATTTT
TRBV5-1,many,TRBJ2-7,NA,CASSLRPPYEQYF,TGCGCCAGCAGCTTGCGTCCCCCCTACGAGCAGTACTTC
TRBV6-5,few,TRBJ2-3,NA,CASSQQGFTDTQYF,TGTGCCAGCAGTCAACAGGGATTCACAGATACGCAGTATTTT
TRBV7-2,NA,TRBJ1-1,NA,CASSLVGQGRTEAFF,TGTGCCAGCAGCTTAGTGGGGCAGGGTCGGACTGAAGCTTTCTTT
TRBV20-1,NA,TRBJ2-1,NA,CSARDSASNEQFF,TGCAGTGCTAGAGATTCGGCCAGCAATGAGCAGTTCTTC
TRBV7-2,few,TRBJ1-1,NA,CASSFGQTEAFF,TGTGCCAGCAGCTTTGGTCAAACTGAAGCTTTCTTT
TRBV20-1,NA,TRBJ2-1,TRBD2,CSAGKAGGYNEQFF,TGCAGTGCTGGAAAGGCGGGGGGCTACAATGAGCAGTTCTTC
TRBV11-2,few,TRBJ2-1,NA,CASSLDRHNEQFF,TGTGCCAGCAGCTTAGATAGGCACAATGAGCAGTTCTTC
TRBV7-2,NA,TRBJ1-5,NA,CASSLAQTADNQPQHF,TGTGCCAGCAGCTTAGCTCAGACAGCAGACAATCAGCCCCAGCATTTT
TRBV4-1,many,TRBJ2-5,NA,CASSQESWGRGPETQYF,TGCGCCAGCAGCCAAGAGTCTTGGGGTAGGGGCCCGGAGACCCAGTACTTC
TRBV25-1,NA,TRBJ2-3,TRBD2,CASSDDGGATDTQYF,TGTGCCAGCAGTGACGACGGGGGGGCGACAGATACGCAGTATTTT
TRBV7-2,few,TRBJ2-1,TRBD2,CASSPPAGGGEQFF,TGTGCCAGCAGCCCCCCGGCGGGGGGGGGGGAGCAGTTCTTC
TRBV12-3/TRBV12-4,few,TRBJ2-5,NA,CASSAREQETQYF,TGTGCCAGCAGCGCCCGGGAGCAAGAGACCCAGTACTTC
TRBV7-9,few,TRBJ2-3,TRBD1,CASSLEGTGVSTDTQYF,TGTGCCAGCAGCTTAGAAGGGACAGGGGTTAGCACAGATACGCAGTATTTT
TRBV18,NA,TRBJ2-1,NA,CASSPPGSRRGLGNEQFF,TGTGCCAGCTCACCACCGGGCTCCCGCCGGGGACTCGGCAATGAGCAGTTCTTC
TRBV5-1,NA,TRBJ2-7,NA,CASSLWTVNYEQYF,TGCGCCAGCAGCTTGTGGACGGTGAACTACGAGCAGTACTTC
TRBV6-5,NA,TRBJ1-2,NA,CASSSMTGKANYGYTF,TGTGCCAGCAGTTCTATGACAGGAAAAGCTAACTATGGCTACACCTTC
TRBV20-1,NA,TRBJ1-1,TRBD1,CSAVDAAGGDEAFF,TGCAGTGCCGTCGACGCTGCAGGGGGCGATGAAGCTTTCTTT
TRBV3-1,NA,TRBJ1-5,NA,CASSQVYSNQPQHF,TGTGCCAGCAGCCAAGTGTATAGCAATCAGCCCCAGCATTTT
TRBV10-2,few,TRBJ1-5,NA,CASSVEAGRNQPQHF,TGCGCCAGCAGTGTGGAAGCAGGGCGTAATCAGCCCCAGCATTTT
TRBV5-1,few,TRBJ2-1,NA,CASSLDPGGPRNEQFF,TGCGCCAGCAGCTTGGATCCGGGGGGCCCTAGGAATGAGCAGTTCTTC
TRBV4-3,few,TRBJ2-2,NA,CASSQDPDPRIGELFF,TGCGCCAGCAGCCAAGATCCGGATCCGAGGATCGGGGAGCTGTTTTTT
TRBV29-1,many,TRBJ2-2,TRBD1,CSVSGQGSAGELFF,TGCAGCGTCTCAGGACAGGGAAGTGCCGGGGAGCTGTTTTTT
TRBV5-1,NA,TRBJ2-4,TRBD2,CASSLYWRGGLSGSGNIQYF,TGCGCCAGCAGCTTATACTGGCGGGGGGGCCTATCGGGAAGCGGAAACATTCAGTACTTC
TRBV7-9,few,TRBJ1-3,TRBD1,CASSGGTGGVNTIYF,TGTGCCAGCAGCGGCGGGACAGGGGGCGTAAACACCATATATTTT
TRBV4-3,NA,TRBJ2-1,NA,CASSPGTASYNEQFF,TGCGCCAGCAGCCCCGGGACTGCCTCCTACAATGAGCAGTTCTTC
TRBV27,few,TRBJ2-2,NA,CASSLLGGDGELFF,TGTGCCAGCAGTTTATTGGGTGGCGACGGGGAGCTGTTTTTT
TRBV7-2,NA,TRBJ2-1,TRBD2,CASSYGGQIGLAAYNEQFF,TGTGCCAGCAGCTATGGGGGACAGATCGGACTAGCGGCCTACAATGAGCAGTTCTTC
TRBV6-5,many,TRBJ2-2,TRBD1,CASRGTGTGRTGELFF,TGTGCCAGCAGGGGTACCGGGACAGGGCGTACCGGGGAGCTGTTTTTT
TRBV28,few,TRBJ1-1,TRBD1,CASSPPGTGGSGTEAFF,TGTGCCAGCAGCCCCCCGGGGACAGGGGGCTCCGGCACTGAAGCTTTCTTT
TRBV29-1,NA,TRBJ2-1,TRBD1,CSAGGSTGGNEQFF,TGCAGCGCCGGGGGGTCGACAGGGGGCAATGAGCAGTTCTTC
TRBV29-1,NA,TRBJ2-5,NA,CSGGAEETQYF,TGCAGCGGGGGGGCAGAAGAGACCCAGTACTTC
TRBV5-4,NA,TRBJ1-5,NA,CASSTDSHQPQHF,TGTGCCAGCAGCACGGACAGTCATCAGCCCCAGCATTTT
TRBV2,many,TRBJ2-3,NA,CASTGRLLVSDTQYF,TGTGCCAGCACAGGAAGACTCCTCGTCTCGGATACGCAGTATTTT
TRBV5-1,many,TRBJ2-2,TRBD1,CASSLGQGNTGELFF,TGCGCCAGCAGCTTAGGACAGGGGAACACCGGGGAGCTGTTTTTT
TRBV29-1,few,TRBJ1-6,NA,CSVVGGDSPLHF,TGCAGCGTTGTAGGGGGGGATTCACCCCTCCACTTT
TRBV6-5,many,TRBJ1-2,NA,CASRAAWEGYTF,TGTGCCAGCAGGGCTGCTTGGGAGGGCTACACCTTC
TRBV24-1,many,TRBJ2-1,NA,CATSDFPGSSYNEQFF,TGTGCCACCAGTGATTTCCCGGGGAGCTCCTACAATGAGCAGTTCTTC
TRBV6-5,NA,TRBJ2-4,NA,CASSYSGGTGSRANIQYF,TGTGCCAGCAGTTACTCGGGGGGAACAGGTTCCAGGGCAAACATTCAGTACTTC
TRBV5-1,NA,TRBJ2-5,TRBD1,CASSLIGTAETQYF,TGCGCCAGCAGCCTAATCGGGACAGCGGAGACCCAGTACTTC
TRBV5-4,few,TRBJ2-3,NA,CASSPHNGAVTDTQYF,TGTGCCAGCAGCCCTCATAACGGGGCAGTCACAGATACGCAGTATTTT
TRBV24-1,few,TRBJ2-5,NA,CATRTWGREETQYF,TGTGCCACCCGCACCTGGGGCAGGGAAGAGACCCAGTACTTC
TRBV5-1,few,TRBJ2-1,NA,CASSPPSPVYNEQFF,TGCGCCAGCAGCCCTCCCTCCCCCGTCTACAATGAGCAGTTCTTC
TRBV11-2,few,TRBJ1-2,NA,CASSLENYGYTF,TGTGCCAGCAGCTTAGAGAACTATGGCTACACCTTC
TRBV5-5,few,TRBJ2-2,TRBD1,CASSEGARTGELFF,TGTGCCAGCAGCGAGGGGGCGAGGACCGGGGAGCTGTTTTTT
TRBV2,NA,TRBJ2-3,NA,CASSRPLATDTQYF,TGTGCCAGCAGTCGGCCCCTCGCCACAGATACGCAGTATTTT